The following is a T cell receptor beta chain sequence with its context. Its target is not known. Treatment described: oral pan-JAK inhibitor, 5-10 mg twice daily. Following extraction, RNA underwent reverse transcription to cDNA, which served as the sequencing template. Produced via immunoSEQ multiplex PCR; TCRdb's table is partial and in-frame only. Of more than 150,000 clones in the sample, about half are singletons; the top ten hold around 10%. Trimming took off 6 bases at V and 9 bases at J, with 12 bases between the two ends. Germline V gene sequence: CDR1 DFQATT, CDR2 SNEGSKA (reference sequence). The CDR3 extends over 11 amino acids. This sample is part of a study of CD8+ T cells in alopecia areata. Study-level points and caveats: Lesional scalp exceeded normal scalp in clonality, especially in alopecia totalis/universalis.

The specimen was CD8+ T cells sorted from blood, collected at week 52, from a patient treated with tofacitinib. The TCR was taken from a human donor with alopecia areata. The chain recombines TRBV20-1 with TRBJ2-1; D may match TRBD1 or TRBD2 (6 bases each). The CDR3 protein is CSAGGGVEQFF. CDR3 DNA sequence: TGCAGTGCCGGGGGCGGGGTTGAGCAGTTCTTC.